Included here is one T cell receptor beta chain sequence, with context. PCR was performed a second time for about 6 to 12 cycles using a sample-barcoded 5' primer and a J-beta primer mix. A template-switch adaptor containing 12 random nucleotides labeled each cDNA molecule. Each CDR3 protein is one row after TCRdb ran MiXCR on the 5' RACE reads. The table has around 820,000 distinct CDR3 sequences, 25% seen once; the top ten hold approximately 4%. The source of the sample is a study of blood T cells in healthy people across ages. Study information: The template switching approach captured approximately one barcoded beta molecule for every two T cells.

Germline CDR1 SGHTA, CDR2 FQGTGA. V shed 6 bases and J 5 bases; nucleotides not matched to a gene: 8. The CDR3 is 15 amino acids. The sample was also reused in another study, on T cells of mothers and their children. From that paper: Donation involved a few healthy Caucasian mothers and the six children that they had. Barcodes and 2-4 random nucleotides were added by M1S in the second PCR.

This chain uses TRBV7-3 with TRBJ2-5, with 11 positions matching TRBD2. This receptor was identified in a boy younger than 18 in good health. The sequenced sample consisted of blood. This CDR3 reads CASSRLAGSWETQYF. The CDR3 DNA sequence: TGTGCCAGCAGTCGACTAGCGGGGTCGTGGGAGACCCAGTACTTC. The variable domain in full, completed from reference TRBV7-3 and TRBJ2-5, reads GAGVSQTPSNKVTEKGKYVELRCDPISGHTALYWYRQSLGQGPEFLIYFQGTGAADDSGLPNDRFFAVRPEGSVSTLKIQRTERGDSAVYLCASSRLAGSWETQYFGPGTRLLVL.